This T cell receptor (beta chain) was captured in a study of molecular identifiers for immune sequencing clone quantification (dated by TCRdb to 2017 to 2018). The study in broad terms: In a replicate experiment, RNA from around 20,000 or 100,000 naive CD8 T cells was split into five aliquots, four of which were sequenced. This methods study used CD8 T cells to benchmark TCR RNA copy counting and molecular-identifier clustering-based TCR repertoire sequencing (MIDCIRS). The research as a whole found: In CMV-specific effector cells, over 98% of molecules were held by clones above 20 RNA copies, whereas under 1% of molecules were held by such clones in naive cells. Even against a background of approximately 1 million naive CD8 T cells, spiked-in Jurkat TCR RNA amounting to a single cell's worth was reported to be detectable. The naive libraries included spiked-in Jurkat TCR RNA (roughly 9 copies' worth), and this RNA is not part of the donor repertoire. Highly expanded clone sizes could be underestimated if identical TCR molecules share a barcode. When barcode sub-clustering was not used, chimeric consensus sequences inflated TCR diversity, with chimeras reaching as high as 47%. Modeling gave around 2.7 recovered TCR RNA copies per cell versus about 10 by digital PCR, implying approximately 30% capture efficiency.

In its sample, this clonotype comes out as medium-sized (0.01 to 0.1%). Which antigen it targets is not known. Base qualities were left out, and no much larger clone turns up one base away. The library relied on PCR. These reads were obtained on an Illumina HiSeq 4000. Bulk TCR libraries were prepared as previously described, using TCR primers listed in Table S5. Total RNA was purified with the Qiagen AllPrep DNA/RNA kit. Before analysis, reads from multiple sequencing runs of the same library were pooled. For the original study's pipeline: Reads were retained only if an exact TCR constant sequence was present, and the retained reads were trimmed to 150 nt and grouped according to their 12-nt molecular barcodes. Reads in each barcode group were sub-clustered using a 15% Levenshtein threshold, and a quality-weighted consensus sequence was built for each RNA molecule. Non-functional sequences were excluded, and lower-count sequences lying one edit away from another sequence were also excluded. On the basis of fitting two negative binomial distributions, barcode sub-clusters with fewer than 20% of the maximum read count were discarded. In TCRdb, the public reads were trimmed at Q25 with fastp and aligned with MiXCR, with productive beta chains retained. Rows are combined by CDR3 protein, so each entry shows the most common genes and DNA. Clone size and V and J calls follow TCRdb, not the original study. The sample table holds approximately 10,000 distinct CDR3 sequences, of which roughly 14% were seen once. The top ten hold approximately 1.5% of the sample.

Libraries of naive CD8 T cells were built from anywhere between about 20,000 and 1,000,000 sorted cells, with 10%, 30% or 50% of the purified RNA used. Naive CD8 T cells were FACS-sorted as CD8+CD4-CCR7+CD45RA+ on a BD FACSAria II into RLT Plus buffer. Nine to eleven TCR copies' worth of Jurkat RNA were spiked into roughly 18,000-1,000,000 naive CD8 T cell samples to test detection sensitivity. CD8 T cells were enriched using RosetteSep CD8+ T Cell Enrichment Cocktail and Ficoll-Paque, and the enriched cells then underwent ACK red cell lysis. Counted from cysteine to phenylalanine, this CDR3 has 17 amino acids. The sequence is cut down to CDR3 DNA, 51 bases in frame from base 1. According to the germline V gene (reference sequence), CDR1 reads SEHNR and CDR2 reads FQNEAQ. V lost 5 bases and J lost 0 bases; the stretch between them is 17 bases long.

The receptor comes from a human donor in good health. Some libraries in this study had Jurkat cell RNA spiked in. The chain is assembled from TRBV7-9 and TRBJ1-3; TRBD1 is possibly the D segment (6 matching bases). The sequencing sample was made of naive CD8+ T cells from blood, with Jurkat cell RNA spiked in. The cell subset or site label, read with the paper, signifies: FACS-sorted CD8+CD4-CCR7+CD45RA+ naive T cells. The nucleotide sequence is TGTGCCAGCAGCCCTAAACAGGGTTTAGCCTCTGGAAACACCATATATTTT. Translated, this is CASSPKQGLASGNTIYF.